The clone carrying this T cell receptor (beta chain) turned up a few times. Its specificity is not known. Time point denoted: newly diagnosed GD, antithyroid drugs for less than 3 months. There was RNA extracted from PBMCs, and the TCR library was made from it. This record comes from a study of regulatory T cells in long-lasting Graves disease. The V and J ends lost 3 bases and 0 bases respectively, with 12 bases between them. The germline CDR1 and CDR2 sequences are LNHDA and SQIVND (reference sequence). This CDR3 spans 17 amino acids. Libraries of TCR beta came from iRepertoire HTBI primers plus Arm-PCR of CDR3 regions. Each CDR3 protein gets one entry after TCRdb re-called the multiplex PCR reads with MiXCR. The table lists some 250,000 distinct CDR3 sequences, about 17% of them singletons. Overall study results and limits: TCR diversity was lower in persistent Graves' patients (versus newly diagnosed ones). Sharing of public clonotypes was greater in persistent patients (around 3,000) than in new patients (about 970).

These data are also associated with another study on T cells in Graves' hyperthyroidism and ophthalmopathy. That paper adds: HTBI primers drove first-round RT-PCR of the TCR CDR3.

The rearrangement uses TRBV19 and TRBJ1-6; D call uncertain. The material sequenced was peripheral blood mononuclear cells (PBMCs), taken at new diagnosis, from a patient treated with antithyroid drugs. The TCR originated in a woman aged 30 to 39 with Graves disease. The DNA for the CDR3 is TGTGCCAGTAGTATTCGGCCCGCCGGCTCCTATAATTCACCCCTCCACTTT. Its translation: CASSIRPAGSYNSPLHF.